The 20 T cell receptor beta chains given below trace back to one sample, sequenced in a study of CXCR3-negative and CXCR3-positive naive CD8 T cells. Study observations and caveats: Naive cells with CXCR3 showed TRB CDR3s that were more hydrophobic than those in CXCR3-negative naive cells.

Which antigens these TCRs recognize remains unknown. UMI-labeled 5' RACE yielded the TRB cDNA libraries. No DNA is given; TCRdb re-called the 5' RACE reads and lists each CDR3 protein once. This sample's table has roughly 59,000 distinct CDR3 sequences. The specimen was naive CXCR3+ CD8+ T cells from blood. The subset: CD45RO-CCR7+CD27+CD95- naive CD8+ T cells expressing CXCR3 (TNR3+). The receptors shown here come from a human donor in good health. Some clones in this sample may be carry-over from other donors' samples.

This chain joins TRBV5-8 and TRBJ1-3. CDR1 SGHTS and CDR2 YDEGEE come from the germline V gene. The CDR3 spans 16 residues. CDR3: CASSLAGQGSGNTIYF. Together with reference TRBV5-8 and TRBJ1-3, the CDR3 gives the full variable domain: EAGVTQSPTHLIKTRGQQATLRCSPISGHTSVYWYQQALGLGLQFLLWYDEGEERNRGNFPPRFSGRQFPNYSSELNVNALELEDSALYLCASSLAGQGSGNTIYFGEGSWLTVV.

J is TRBJ2-3 and V is TRBV3-1; with no DNA, the TCRdb D assignment of TRBD2 cannot be verified. This CDR3 contains 19 residues. Germline V gene lookup returns CDR1 LGHDT and CDR2 YNNKEL (reference sequence). CDR3 in amino acids: CASSIWGLAGGPHTDTQYF.

This chain links TRBV11-2 with TRBJ2-2. Germline V gives CDR1 SGHAT, CDR2 FQNNGV. CDR3 size: 15 residues. The CDR3: CASSGFGIHTGELFF.

CDR3 loop: CASSPHGGEQYF. The gene calls are TRBV7-6 and TRBJ2-7. This CDR3 is built from 12 residues. Germline lookup yields CDR1 SGHVS and CDR2 FNYEAQ.

The chain is built from TRBV20-1 and TRBJ2-3; without DNA, the TCRdb call of TRBD2 cannot be checked. CDR1 DFQATT and CDR2 SNEGSKA come from the germline V gene (reference sequence). The CDR3 spans 14 residues. This CDR3 reads CSARAAGWGDTQYF.

The CDR3 is CASSVATRGQETQYF. The rearrangement joins TRBV9 to TRBJ2-5; TCRdb names TRBD1, which stays unverified in the absence of DNA. The CDR3 runs 15 residues. Germline loops: CDR1 SGDLS, CDR2 YYNGEE.

This chain links TRBV2 with TRBJ2-1; TCRdb lists TRBD2, though no DNA is available to test this call. Germline V lookup: CDR1 SNHLY, CDR2 FYNNEI. This CDR3 has 17 residues. The CDR3 here is CASSDPSGELSYNEQFF.

The J gene is TRBJ2-1, the V gene TRBV12-3 or TRBV12-4; no DNA is available, so the TRBD1 call from TCRdb remains unchecked. This CDR3 is 14 amino acids long. Here the CDR3 reads CASLGQPFYNEPFF.

The CDR3 sequence is CASSHSGGPREQYF. This chain connects TRBV13 to TRBJ2-7; TCRdb calls TRBD2, which cannot be checked without DNA. The germline CDR1 and CDR2 sequences are PRHDT and FYEKMQ (reference sequence). The CDR3 is made up of 14 amino acids.

The chain links TRBV10-1 to TRBJ2-3; TCRdb gives TRBD2 as the D gene, but with no DNA this cannot be confirmed. There are 18 residues in the CDR3. Germline lookup yields CDR1 WNHNN and CDR2 SYGVQD (reference sequence). CDR3 amino acids: CASSERWTSGEYTDTQYF.

This CDR3 is CASSPTGLREQFF. This chain links TRBV28 with TRBJ2-1; checking the TCRdb D call of TRBD2 is not possible without DNA. The germline V gene has CDR1 MDHEN and CDR2 SYDVKM. This CDR3 has 13 amino acids.

The V and J genes are TRBV7-9 and TRBJ1-4; TCRdb's D gene call, TRBD1, goes unchecked for lack of DNA. The germline gives CDR1 SEHNR, CDR2 FQNEAQ (reference sequence). The CDR3 length is 13 residues. The CDR3: CASSHRANEKLFF.

The chain links TRBV20-1 to TRBJ2-1; the D call from TCRdb, TRBD2, cannot be confirmed without DNA. The CDR3 has 18 residues. Looked up from germline, CDR1 is DFQATT and CDR2 is SNEGSKA (reference sequence). The CDR3 sequence: CSARDNRLAGGSYNEQFF.

The genes are TRBV14 and TRBJ2-7; the TCRdb D gene call, TRBD1, has no DNA to confirm it. CDR1 SGHDN and CDR2 FVKESK come from the germline V gene. This CDR3 contains 15 residues. The chain's CDR3 is CASSQIGGISYEQYF. The full variable domain, rest sourced from reference TRBV14 and TRBJ2-7, is EAGVTQFPSHSVIEKGQTVTLRCDPISGHDNLYWYRRVMGKEIKFLLHFVKESKQDESGMPNNRFLAERTGGTYSTLKVQPAELEDSGVYFCASSQIGGISYEQYFGPGTRLTVT.

The chain combines TRBV28 with TRBJ2-1; lacking DNA, the TRBD1 call made by TCRdb goes unchecked. The CDR3 has 16 residues. Germline CDR1 reads MDHEN; CDR2 reads SYDVKM. The CDR3 here is CASSFSGTTQNNEQFF.

The rearrangement links TRBV6-2 or TRBV6-3 to TRBJ2-7; with no DNA, the TCRdb D assignment of TRBD1 cannot be verified. The length of the CDR3 is 15 residues. Germline V gives CDR1 MNHEY, CDR2 SVGEGT. The CDR3 sequence is CASSPVARETYEQYF.

The chain combines TRBV5-4 with TRBJ2-7; TCRdb gives TRBD1 as the D gene, but with no DNA this cannot be confirmed. The CDR3 totals 13 residues. CDR1 SGHNT and CDR2 YYREEE come from the germline V gene (reference sequence). The CDR3 sequence: CASSYNRGYEQYF.

The rearrangement links TRBV12-3 or TRBV12-4 to TRBJ2-1; the D call of TRBD2 rests on TCRdb alone, since no DNA is present to check it. This CDR3 is 14 amino acids long. The CDR3 spells CASTLPGLHNEQFF.

The chain links TRBV20-1 to TRBJ1-2; the TRBD1 assignment by TCRdb is unverifiable without DNA. Germline V lookup: CDR1 DFQATT, CDR2 SNEGSKA (reference sequence). The CDR3 covers 18 residues. The CDR3 loop is CSARDPEARMDRVYGYTF.

The chain carries TRBV14 and TRBJ2-7; absent DNA, TCRdb's TRBD1 call cannot be checked. Germline values: CDR1 SGHDN, CDR2 FVKESK. This CDR3 has 15 amino acids. The CDR3 sequence: CASSHVQGATYEQYF. The full variable domain, in which reference TRBV14 and TRBJ2-7 provide the parts outside the CDR3, is EAGVTQFPSHSVIEKGQTVTLRCDPISGHDNLYWYRRVMGKEIKFLLHFVKESKQDESGMPNNRFLAERTGGTYSTLKVQPAELEDSGVYFCASSHVQGATYEQYFGPGTRLTVT.